This TCR beta chain comes out of a study of control samples from healthy donors and cancer patients. The protocol was immunoSEQ multiplex PCR, while the TCRdb copy is restricted to in-frame clones and leaves out a portion. Of about 130,000 clones in the sample, less than 90% were seen once. From germline, CDR1 is PRHDT and CDR2 FYEKMQ (reference sequence). V was clipped by 1 base and J by 9 bases, with 10 bases between them. The CDR3 is 13 residues long. The genes are TRBV13 and TRBJ2-1; no firm D call. This sequence was found in a man younger than 35 in good health. Sequenced: blood. CDR3 sequence reads: CASSLVSLGEQFF. The CDR3 nucleotides read TGTGCCAGCAGCTTAGTTTCGTTAGGTGAGCAGTTCTTC.